These T cell receptor beta chains were read from a single sample in a study of T cells in Graves' hyperthyroidism and ophthalmopathy. MiXCR, run by TCRdb on the multiplex PCR reads, gives a single entry per CDR3 protein. The data contain some 600,000 distinct CDR3 sequences, around 13% of them singletons. The source material was blood. Every receptor here comes from a woman aged 25 to 39 with Graves' hyperthyroidism that later progressed to Graves' ophthalmopathy. Both conserved end residues are trimmed from each CDR3. For some rows the clone size is stated as once, few or many, or as a class when expanded; others skip it.

cdr3_aa: ASSPSRGLNEKLF
j_call: TRBJ1-4
clone_size: many
v_call: TRBV18

cdr3_aa: ASSLLDRGDEQY
j_call: TRBJ2-7
clone_size: few
v_call: TRBV5-1

cdr3_aa: ASSEGQGYNEQY
j_call: TRBJ2-7
clone_size: many
v_call: TRBV6-1

cdr3_aa: ASSLDLLAGVNTGELF
j_call: TRBJ2-2
clone_size: many
v_call: TRBV7-3

cdr3_aa: ASSDPPGTTYNEQF
j_call: TRBJ2-1
clone_size: many
v_call: TRBV2

cdr3_aa: ATSELGPPSNEQF
j_call: TRBJ2-1
clone_size: many
v_call: TRBV24-1

cdr3_aa: ASSIWEVNTEAF
j_call: TRBJ1-1
clone_size: many
v_call: TRBV19

cdr3_aa: ASSRYEETQY
j_call: TRBJ2-5
clone_size: many
v_call: TRBV18

cdr3_aa: ASAGSGGADSPLH
j_call: TRBJ1-6
clone_size: NA
v_call: TRBV28

cdr3_aa: ASSLGDTLEQF
j_call: TRBJ2-1
clone_size: NA
v_call: TRBV5-1

cdr3_aa: ASSDSGGDTEAF
j_call: TRBJ1-1
clone_size: many
v_call: TRBV27

cdr3_aa: ASSSGGAEAF
j_call: TRBJ1-1
clone_size: NA
v_call: TRBV12-3/TRBV12-4

cdr3_aa: SASFGLAGNEQY
j_call: TRBJ2-7
clone_size: many
v_call: TRBV20-1

cdr3_aa: SVDGQGSYNEQL
j_call: TRBJ2-1
clone_size: few
v_call: TRBV29-1

cdr3_aa: ASSEREPNEQF
j_call: TRBJ2-1
clone_size: many
v_call: TRBV6-2/TRBV6-3

cdr3_aa: ASSFSTGPFNVLT
j_call: TRBJ2-6
clone_size: few
v_call: TRBV28

cdr3_aa: ASSRGFSLTYEQY
j_call: TRBJ2-7
clone_size: few
v_call: TRBV3-1

cdr3_aa: ASSRAGPEQF
j_call: TRBJ2-1
clone_size: NA
v_call: TRBV14

cdr3_aa: ARSPLEYTEAF
j_call: TRBJ1-1
clone_size: NA
v_call: TRBV18

cdr3_aa: ASSPRTGTDEQY
j_call: TRBJ2-7
clone_size: NA
v_call: TRBV6-1

cdr3_aa: SARVGLAVSYEQY
j_call: TRBJ2-7
clone_size: few
v_call: TRBV20-1

cdr3_aa: ASSLETVLNTEAF
j_call: TRBJ1-1
clone_size: many
v_call: TRBV11-3

cdr3_aa: ASSYSSSAGSTYGYT
j_call: TRBJ1-2
clone_size: many
v_call: TRBV6-1

cdr3_aa: SARDSRASGDNEQF
j_call: TRBJ2-1
clone_size: NA
v_call: TRBV20-1

cdr3_aa: SVDSDRGTEAF
j_call: TRBJ1-1
clone_size: NA
v_call: TRBV29-1

cdr3_aa: ASSQDSDYVVHNEQF
j_call: TRBJ2-1
clone_size: NA
v_call: TRBV3-1

cdr3_aa: ASSQNRLFVDNYGYT
j_call: TRBJ1-2
clone_size: NA
v_call: TRBV3-1

cdr3_aa: ASSPTRGGQGLGTEAF
j_call: TRBJ1-1
clone_size: few
v_call: TRBV18

cdr3_aa: AWSASPTGELF
j_call: TRBJ2-2
clone_size: many
v_call: TRBV30

cdr3_aa: ASSLGVAGASGELF
j_call: TRBJ2-2
clone_size: NA
v_call: TRBV5-1

cdr3_aa: ASSYSTLLNEQF
j_call: TRBJ2-1
clone_size: many
v_call: TRBV6-5

cdr3_aa: ASSSRKDNEKLF
j_call: TRBJ1-4
clone_size: many
v_call: TRBV28

cdr3_aa: SARSGLAENSYNEQF
j_call: TRBJ2-1
clone_size: NA
v_call: TRBV20-1

cdr3_aa: ASSILPGQDYGYT
j_call: TRBJ1-2
clone_size: few
v_call: TRBV19

cdr3_aa: ASSAILGQSWGGANVLT
j_call: TRBJ2-6
clone_size: many
v_call: TRBV28

cdr3_aa: ASSLPGTHGYT
j_call: TRBJ1-2
clone_size: NA
v_call: TRBV11-3

cdr3_aa: SVEAGGRYTQY
j_call: TRBJ2-3
clone_size: many
v_call: TRBV29-1

cdr3_aa: ASSDRDSSDYGYT
j_call: TRBJ1-2
clone_size: few
v_call: TRBV5-1

cdr3_aa: ATNPGAGKETQY
j_call: TRBJ2-5
clone_size: NA
v_call: TRBV5-1

cdr3_aa: SARGLDINQETQY
j_call: TRBJ2-5
clone_size: many
v_call: TRBV20-1